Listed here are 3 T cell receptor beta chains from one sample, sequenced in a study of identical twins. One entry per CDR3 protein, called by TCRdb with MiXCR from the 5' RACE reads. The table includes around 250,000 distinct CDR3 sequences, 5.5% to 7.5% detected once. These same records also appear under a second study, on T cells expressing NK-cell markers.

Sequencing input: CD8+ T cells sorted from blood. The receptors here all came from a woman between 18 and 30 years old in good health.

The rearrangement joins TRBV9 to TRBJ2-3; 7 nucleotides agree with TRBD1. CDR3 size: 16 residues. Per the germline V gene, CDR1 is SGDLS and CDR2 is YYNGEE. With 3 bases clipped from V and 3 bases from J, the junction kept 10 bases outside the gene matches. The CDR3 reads CASSGSPGQLTDTQYF. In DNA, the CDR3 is TGTGCCAGCAGCGGTAGCCCGGGACAGCTAACAGATACGCAGTATTTT. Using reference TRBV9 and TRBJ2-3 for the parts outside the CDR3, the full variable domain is DSGVTQTPKHLITATGQRVTLRCSPRSGDLSVYWYQQSLDQGLQFLIQYYNGEERAKGNILERFSAQQFPDLHSELNLSSLELGDSALYFCASSGSPGQLTDTQYFGPGTRLTVL.

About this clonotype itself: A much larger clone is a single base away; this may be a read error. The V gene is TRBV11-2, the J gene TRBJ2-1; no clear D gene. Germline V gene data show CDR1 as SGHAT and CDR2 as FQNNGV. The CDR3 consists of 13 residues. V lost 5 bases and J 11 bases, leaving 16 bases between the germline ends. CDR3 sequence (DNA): TGTGCCAGCAGCCCTATAATACTGGGTAAGCAGTTCTTC. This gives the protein CASSPIILGKQFF.

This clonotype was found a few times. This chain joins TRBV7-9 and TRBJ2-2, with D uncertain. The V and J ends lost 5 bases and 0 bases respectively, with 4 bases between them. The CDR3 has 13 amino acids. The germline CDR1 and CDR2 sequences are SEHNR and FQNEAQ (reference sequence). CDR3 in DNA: TGTGCCAGCAGCCGCGCGAACACCGGGGAGCTGTTTTTT. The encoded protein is CASSRANTGELFF.